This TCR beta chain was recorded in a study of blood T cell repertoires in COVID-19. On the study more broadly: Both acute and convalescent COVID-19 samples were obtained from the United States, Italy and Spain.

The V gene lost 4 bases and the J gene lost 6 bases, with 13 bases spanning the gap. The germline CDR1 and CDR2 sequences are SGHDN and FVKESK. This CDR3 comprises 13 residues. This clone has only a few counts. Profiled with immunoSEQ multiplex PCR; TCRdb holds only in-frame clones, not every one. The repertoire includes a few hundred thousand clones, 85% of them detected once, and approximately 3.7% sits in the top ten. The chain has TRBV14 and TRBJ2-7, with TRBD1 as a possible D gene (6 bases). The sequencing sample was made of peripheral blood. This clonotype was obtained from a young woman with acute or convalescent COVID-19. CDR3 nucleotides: TGTGCCAGCAGCCCGCAAATGGACAGCGAGCAGTACTTC. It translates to CASSPQMDSEQYF. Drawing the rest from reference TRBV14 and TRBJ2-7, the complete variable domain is EAGVTQFPSHSVIEKGQTVTLRCDPISGHDNLYWYRRVMGKEIKFLLHFVKESKQDESGMPNNRFLAERTGGTYSTLKVQPAELEDSGVYFCASSPQMDSEQYFGPGTRLTVT.